Here is one T cell receptor (beta chain) with its context. Its cognate antigen is unknown. The data derive from a study of pediatric ulcerative colitis. The study, taken as a whole, reports: Compared with controls, ulcerative colitis showed greater blood-rectum clone sharing.

Samples were sequenced at Survey level, maximum 500,000 reads. TCRdb keeps only in-frame clones here, not all; method: immunoSEQ multiplex PCR. Of 50,000 to 65,000 clones in the sample, around 85% were seen once. Before the diagnostic colonoscopy, ulcerative colitis patients were free of immunosuppressive medication. The CDR3 consists of 14 residues. Germline trimming cut 4 bases from V and 4 bases from J; bases unmatched to any gene: 6. CDR1 is MGHRA and CDR2 is YSYEKL in the germline V gene. The chain employs TRBV4-1 and TRBJ2-7; the match to TRBD2 covers 8 bases. This receptor was taken from a boy younger than 18 with severe ulcerative colitis. Sequenced sample: blood. CDR3 in DNA: TGCGCCAGCAGCCCCAAGCGGGAGAAGTACGAGCAGTACTTC. Residues: CASSPKREKYEQYF.